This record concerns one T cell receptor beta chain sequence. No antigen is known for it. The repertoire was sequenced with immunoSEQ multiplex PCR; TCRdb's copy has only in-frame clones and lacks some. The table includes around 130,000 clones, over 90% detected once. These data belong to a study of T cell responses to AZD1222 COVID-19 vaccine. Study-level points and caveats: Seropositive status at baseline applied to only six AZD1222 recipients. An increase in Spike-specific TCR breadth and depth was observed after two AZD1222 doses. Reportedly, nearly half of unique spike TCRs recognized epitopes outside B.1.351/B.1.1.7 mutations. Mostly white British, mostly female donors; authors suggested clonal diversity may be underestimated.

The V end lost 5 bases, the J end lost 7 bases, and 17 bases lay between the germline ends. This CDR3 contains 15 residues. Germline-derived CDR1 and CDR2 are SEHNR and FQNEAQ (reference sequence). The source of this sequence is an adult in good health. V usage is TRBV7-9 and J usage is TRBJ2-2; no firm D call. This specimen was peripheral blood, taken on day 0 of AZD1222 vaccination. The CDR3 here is CASSQREMWDGELFF. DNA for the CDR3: TGTGCCAGCAGCCAAAGGGAAATGTGGGACGGGGAGCTGTTTTTT. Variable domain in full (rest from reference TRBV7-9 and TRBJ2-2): DTGVSQNPRHKITKRGQNVTFRCDPISEHNRLYWYRQTLGQGPEFLTYFQNEAQLEKSRLLSDRFSAERPKGSFSTLEIQRTEQGDSAMYLCASSQREMWDGELFFGEGSRLTVL.